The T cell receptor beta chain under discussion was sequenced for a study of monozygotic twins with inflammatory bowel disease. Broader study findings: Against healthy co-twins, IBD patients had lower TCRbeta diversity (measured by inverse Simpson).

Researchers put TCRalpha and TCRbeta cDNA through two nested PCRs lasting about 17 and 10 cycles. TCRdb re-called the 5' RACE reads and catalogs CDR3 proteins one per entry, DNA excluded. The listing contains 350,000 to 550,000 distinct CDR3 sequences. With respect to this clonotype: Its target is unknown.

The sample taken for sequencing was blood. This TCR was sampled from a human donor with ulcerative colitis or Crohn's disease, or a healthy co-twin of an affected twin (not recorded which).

This CDR3 is CASSEGAWDEQFF. This rearrangement joins TRBV4-1 to TRBJ2-1; absent DNA, TCRdb's TRBD2 call cannot be checked. The CDR3 covers 13 residues. Per the germline V gene, CDR1 is MGHRA and CDR2 is YSYEKL.